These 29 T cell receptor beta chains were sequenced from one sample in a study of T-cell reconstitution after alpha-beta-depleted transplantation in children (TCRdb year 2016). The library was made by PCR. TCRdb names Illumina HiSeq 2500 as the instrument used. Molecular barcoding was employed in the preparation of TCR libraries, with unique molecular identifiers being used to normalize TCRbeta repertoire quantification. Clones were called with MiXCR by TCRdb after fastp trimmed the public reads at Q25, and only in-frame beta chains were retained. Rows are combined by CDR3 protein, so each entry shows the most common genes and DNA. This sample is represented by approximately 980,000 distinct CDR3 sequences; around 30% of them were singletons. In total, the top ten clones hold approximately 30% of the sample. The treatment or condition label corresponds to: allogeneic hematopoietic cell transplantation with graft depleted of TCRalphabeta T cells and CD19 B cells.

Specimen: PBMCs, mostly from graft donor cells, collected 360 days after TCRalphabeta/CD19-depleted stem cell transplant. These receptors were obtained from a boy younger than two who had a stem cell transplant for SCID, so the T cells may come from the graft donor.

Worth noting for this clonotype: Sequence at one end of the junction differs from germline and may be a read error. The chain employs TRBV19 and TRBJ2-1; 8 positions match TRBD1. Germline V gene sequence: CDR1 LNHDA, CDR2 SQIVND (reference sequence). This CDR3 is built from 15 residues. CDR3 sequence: CTSSILTGGYNEQFF. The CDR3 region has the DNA TGTACCAGTAGTATCTTAACAGGGGGATACAATGAGCAGTTCTTC.

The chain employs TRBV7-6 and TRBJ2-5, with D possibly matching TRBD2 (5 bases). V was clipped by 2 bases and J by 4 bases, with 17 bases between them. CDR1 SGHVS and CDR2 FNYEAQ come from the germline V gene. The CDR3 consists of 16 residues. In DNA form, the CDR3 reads TGTGCCAGCAGCTTACACCGGGAAGGTTTCCGAGAGACCCAGTACTTC. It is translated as CASSLHREGFRETQYF.

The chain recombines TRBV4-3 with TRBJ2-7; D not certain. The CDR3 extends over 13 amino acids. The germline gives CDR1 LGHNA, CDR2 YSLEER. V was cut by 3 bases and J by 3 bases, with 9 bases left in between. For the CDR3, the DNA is TGCGCCAGCAGCCACGAACGGTTCTACGAGCAGTACTTC. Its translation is CASSHERFYEQYF.

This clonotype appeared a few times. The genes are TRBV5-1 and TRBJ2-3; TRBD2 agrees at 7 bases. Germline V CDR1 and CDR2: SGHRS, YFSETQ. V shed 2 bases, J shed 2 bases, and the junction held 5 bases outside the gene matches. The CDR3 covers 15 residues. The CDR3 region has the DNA TGCGCCAGCAGCTTTAGCGGGCCTACCACAGATACGCAGTATTTT. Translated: CASSFSGPTTDTQYF.

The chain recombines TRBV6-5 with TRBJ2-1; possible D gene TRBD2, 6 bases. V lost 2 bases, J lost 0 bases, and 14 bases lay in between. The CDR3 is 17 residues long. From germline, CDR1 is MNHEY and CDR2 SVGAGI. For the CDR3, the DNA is TGTGCCAGCAGTTACCGTGGCGGGGTCAGCTCCTACAATGAGCAGTTCTTC. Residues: CASSYRGGVSSYNEQFF.

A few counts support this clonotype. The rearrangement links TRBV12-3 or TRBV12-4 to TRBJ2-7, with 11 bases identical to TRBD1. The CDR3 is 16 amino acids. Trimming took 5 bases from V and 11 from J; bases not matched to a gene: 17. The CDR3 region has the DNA TGTGCCAGCAGTCCGAACGCCGGGACAGGGGGTCCTCGTGAGTACTTC. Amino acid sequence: CASSPNAGTGGPREYF.

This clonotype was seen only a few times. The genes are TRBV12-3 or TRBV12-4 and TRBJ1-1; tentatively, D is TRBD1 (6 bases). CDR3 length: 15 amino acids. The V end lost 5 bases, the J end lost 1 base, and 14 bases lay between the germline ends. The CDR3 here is CASSGYRVQNTEAFF. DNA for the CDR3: TGTGCCAGCAGTGGGTACAGGGTGCAGAACACTGAAGCTTTCTTT.

The chain's CDR3 is CASLRGQIDPDTQYF. The CDR3 region has the DNA TGTGCCAGCCTCCGAGGACAGATAGACCCTGATACGCAGTATTTT. This rearrangement joins TRBV12-3 or TRBV12-4 to TRBJ2-3; D is possibly TRBD1 (6 bases). Trimming pared 8 bases from V and 6 bases from J, leaving 21 bases between. CDR3 length: 15 residues.

The CDR3 sequence is CASSLELAGAADTQYF. CDR3 bases: TGCGCCAGCAGCTTGGAACTAGCGGGGGCGGCAGATACGCAGTATTTT. J is TRBJ2-3 and V is TRBV5-1, with 11 bases matching TRBD2. The V and J ends lost 0 bases and 4 bases, in that order; junction bases with no gene match: 4. CDR1 is SGHRS, CDR2 YFSETQ, per germline. The CDR3 is made up of 16 amino acids.

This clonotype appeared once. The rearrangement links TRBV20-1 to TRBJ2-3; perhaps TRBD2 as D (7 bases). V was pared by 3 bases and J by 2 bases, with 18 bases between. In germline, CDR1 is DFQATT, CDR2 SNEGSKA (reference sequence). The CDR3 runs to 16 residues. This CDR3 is CSARRMTGGSTDTQYF. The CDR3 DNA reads TGCAGTGCTAGGAGGATGACGGGGGGCTCCACAGATACGCAGTATTTT.

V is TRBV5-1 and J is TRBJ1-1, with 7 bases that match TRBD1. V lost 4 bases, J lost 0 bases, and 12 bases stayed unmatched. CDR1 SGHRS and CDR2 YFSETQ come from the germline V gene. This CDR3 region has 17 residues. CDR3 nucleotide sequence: TGCGCCAGCAGCACGGGACAGCTCGCTTCCATGAACACTGAAGCTTTCTTT. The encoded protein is CASSTGQLASMNTEAFF.

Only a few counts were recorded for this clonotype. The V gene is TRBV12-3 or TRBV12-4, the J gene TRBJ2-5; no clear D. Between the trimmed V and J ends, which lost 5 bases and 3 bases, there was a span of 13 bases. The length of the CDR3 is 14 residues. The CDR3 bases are TGTGCCAGCAGTCCCCCCAGCCCCGAAGAGACCCAGTACTTC. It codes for CASSPPSPEETQYF.

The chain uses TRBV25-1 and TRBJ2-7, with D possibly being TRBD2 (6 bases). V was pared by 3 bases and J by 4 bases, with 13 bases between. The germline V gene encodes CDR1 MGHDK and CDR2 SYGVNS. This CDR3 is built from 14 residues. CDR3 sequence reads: CASSDGGLKYEQYF. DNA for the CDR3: TGTGCCAGCAGTGACGGGGGACTGAAATACGAGCAGTACTTC.

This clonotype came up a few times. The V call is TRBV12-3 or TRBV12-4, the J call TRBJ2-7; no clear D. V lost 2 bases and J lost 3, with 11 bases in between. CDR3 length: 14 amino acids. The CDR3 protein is CASSLSSENYEQYF. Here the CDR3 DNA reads TGTGCCAGCAGTTTAAGTTCAGAAAACTACGAGCAGTACTTC.

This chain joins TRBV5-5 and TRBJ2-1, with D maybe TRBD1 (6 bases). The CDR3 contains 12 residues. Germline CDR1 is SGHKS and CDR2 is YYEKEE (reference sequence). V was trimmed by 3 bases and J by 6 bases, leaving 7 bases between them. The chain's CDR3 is CASSYRVNEQFF. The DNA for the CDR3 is TGTGCCAGCAGCTACAGGGTCAATGAGCAGTTCTTC. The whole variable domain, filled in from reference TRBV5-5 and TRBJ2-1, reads DAGVTQSPTHLIKTRGQQVTLRCSPISGHKSVSWYQQVLGQGPQFIFQYYEKEERGRGNFPDRFSARQFPNYSSELNVNALLLGDSALYLCASSYRVNEQFFGPGTRLTVL.

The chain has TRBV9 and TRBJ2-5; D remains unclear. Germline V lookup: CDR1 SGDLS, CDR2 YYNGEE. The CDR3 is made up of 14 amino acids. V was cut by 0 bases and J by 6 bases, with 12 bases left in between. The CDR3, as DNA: TGTGCCAGCAGCGTAGATCGCGGTGGGCAGACCCAGTACTTC. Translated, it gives CASSVDRGGQTQYF.

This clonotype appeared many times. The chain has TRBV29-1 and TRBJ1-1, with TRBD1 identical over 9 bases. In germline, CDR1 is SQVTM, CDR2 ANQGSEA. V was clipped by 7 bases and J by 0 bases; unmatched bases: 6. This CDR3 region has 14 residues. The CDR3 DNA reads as TGCAGCGCCGGACAGGGGCGGATGAACACTGAAGCTTTCTTT. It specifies CSAGQGRMNTEAFF.

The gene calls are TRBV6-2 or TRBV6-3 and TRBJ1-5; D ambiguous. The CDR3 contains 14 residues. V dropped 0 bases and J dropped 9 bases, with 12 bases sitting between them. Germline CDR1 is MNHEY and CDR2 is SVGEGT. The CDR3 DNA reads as TGTGCCAGCAGTTACTCGACTCCACCGGGGCCCCAGCATTTT. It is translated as CASSYSTPPGPQHF.

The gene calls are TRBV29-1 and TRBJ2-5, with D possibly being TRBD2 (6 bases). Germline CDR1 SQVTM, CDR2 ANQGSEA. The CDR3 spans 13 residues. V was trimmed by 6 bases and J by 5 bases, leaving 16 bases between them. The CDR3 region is CSVGTWGEETQYF. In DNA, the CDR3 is TGCAGCGTCGGGACCTGGGGGGAGGAGACCCAGTACTTC.

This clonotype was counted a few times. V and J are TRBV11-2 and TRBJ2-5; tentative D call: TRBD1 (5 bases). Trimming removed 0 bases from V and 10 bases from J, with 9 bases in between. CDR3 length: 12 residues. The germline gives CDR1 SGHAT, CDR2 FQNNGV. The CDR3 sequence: CASSLDLRDQYF. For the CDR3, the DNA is TGTGCCAGCAGCTTAGATCTCAGGGACCAGTACTTC.

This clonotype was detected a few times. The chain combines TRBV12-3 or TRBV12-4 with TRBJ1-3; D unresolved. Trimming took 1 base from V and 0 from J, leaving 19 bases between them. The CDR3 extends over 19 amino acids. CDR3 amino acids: CASSLGQAATIFSGNTIYF. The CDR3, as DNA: TGTGCCAGCAGTTTAGGGCAGGCCGCTACTATTTTCTCTGGAAACACCATATATTTT.

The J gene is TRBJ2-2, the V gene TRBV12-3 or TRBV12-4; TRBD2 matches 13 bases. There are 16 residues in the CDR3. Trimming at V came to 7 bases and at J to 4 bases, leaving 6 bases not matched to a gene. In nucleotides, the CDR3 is TGTGCCAGCAAAAGACTAGCGGGGGGACTCACCGGGGAGCTGTTTTTT. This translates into CASKRLAGGLTGELFF.

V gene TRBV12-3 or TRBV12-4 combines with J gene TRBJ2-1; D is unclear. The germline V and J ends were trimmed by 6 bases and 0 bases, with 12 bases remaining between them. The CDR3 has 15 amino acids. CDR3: CASSSDPASYNEQFF. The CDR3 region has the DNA TGTGCCAGCAGCTCGGACCCTGCCTCCTACAATGAGCAGTTCTTC.

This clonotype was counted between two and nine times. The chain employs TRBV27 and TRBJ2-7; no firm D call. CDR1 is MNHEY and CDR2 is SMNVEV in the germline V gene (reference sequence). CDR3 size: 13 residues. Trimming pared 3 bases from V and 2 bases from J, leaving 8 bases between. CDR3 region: CASSFSRTYEQYF. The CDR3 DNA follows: TGTGCCAGCAGTTTTTCTAGAACCTACGAGCAGTACTTC.

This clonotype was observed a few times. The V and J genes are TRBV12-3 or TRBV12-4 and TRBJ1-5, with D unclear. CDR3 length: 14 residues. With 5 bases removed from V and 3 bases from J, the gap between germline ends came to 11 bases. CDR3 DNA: TGTGCCAGCAGTATAAAGGTCGCCAATCAGCCCCAGCATTTT. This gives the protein CASSIKVANQPQHF.

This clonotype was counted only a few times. CDR3 protein: CAGRGTPGGTQYF. The CDR3 region has the DNA TGCGCCGGCCGAGGGACTCCCGGAGGGACCCAGTACTTC. The chain joins TRBV10-2 to TRBJ2-5, with D perhaps matching TRBD2 (6 bases). With 11 bases removed from V and 7 bases from J, the gap between germline ends came to 20 bases. Germline assignment: CDR1 WSHSY and CDR2 SAAADI. CDR3 length: 13 residues.

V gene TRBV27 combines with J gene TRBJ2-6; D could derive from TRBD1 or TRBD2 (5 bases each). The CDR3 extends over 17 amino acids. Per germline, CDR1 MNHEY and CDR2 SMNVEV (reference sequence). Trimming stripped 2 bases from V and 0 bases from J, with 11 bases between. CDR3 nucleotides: TGTGCCAGCAGTTTAACCTCAGGGACCTCTGGGGCCAACGTCCTGACTTTC. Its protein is CASSLTSGTSGANVLTF.

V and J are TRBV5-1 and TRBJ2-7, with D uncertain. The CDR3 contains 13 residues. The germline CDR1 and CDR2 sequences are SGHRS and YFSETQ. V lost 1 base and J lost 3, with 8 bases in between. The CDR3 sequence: CASSLMESYEQYF. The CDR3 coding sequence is TGCGCCAGCAGCTTGATGGAAAGCTACGAGCAGTACTTC.

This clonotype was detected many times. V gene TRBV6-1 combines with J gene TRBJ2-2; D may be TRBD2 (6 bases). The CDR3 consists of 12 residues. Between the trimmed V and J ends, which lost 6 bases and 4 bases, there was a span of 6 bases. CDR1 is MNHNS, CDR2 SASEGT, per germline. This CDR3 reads CASRGGTGELFF. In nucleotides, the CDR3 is TGTGCCAGCAGGGGGGGCACCGGGGAGCTGTTTTTT.